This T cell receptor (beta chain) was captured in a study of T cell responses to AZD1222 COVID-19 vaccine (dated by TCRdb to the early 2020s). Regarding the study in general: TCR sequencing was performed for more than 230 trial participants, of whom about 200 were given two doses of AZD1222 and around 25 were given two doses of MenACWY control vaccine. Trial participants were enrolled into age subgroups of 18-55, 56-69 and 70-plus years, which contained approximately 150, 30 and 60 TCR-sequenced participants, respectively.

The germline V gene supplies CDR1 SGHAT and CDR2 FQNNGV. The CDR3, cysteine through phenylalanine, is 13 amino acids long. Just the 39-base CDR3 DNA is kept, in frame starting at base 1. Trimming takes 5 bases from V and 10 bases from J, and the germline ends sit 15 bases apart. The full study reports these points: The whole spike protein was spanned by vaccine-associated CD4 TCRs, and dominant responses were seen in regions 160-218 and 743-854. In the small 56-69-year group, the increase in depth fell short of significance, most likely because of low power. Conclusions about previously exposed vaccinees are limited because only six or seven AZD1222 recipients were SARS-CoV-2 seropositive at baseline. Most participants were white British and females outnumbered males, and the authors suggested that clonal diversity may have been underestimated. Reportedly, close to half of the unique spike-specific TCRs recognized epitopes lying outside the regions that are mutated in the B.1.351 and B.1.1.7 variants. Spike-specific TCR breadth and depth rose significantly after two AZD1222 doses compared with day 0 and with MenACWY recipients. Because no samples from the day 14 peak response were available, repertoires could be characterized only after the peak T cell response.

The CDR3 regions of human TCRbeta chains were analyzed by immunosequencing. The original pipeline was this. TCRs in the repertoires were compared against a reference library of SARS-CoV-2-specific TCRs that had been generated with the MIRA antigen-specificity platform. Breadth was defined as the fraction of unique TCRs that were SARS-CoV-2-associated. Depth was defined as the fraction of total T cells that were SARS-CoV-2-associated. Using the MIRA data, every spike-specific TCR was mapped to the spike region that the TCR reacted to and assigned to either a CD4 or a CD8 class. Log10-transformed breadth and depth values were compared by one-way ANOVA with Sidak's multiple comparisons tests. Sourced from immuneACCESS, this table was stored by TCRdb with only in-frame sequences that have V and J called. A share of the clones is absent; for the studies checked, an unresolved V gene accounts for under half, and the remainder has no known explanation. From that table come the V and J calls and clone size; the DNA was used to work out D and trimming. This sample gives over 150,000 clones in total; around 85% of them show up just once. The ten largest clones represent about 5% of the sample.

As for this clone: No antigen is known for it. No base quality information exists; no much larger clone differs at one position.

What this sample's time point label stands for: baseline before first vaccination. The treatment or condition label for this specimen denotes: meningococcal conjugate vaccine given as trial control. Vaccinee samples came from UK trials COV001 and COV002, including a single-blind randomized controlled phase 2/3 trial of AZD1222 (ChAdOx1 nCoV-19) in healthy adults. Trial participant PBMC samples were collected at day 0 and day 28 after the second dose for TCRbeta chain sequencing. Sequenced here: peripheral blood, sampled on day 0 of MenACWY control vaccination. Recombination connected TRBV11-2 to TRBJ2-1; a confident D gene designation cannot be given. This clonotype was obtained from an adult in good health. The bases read TGTGCCAGCAGCCCGTCGGTGAATGGCGAGCAGTTCTTC. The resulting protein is CASSPSVNGEQFF.